These T cell receptor beta chains were read from a single sample in a study of T-cell memory formation after mild COVID-19. TCRdb analysed the 5' RACE reads with MiXCR anew, one entry per CDR3 protein. The sample includes fewer than 450,000 distinct CDR3 sequences, about 21% of them seen just once. The specimen was PBMCs or a T cell subset sorted from them (not recorded which). These receptors all stem from an adult woman who had mild COVID-19 (a few samples of this study predate the infection). Cell type and time point are not known. Both conserved end residues are part of each CDR3. D genes are given only for firm matches. Some rows have no size entry. The others give once, few or many, or a class for an expanded clone.

>TRBJ1-5|TRBV7-2|few|15|TRBD1
TGTGCCAGCAGCTTAGGGACAGGGTGGTATCAGCCCCAGCATTTT
CASSLGTGWYQPQHF
>TRBJ2-5|TRBV10-3|few|16|TRBD1
TGTGCCATCAGTGAACCGGGACAGGGATTTCGAGAGACCCAGTACTTC
CAISEPGQGFRETQYF
>TRBJ2-7|TRBV15|.|14|.
TGTGCCACCAGAAGCGGTCGGGAGAGGTACGAGCAGTACTTC
CATRSGRERYEQYF
>TRBJ1-6|TRBV10-3|.|18|.
TGTGCCATCAGTGAATCCTGGGGGCGCCCCCATGGGGATTCACCCCTCCACTTT
CAISESWGRPHGDSPLHF
>TRBJ2-5|TRBV3-1|few|14|TRBD1
TGTGCCAGCTCGACCCTCAGGGGGCAAGAGACCCAGTACTTC
CASSTLRGQETQYF
>TRBJ2-7|TRBV3-1|few|13|.
TGTGCCAGCAGGGACTCCCTCCGTTACGAGCAGTACTTC
CASRDSLRYEQYF
>TRBJ2-1|TRBV10-3|few|11|.
TGTGCCATCAGTGACGGCTATGAGCAGTTCTTC
CAISDGYEQFF
>TRBJ2-7|TRBV7-2|few|15|.
TGTGCCAGCAGCTTAGGGCCAGGATTCCTCTACGAGCAGTACTTC
CASSLGPGFLYEQYF
>TRBJ2-7|TRBV21-1|.|20|.
TGTGCCAGCAGCACTTCTACTAGCGGGAGGGCCCGGGGTTTCACCTACGAGCAGTACTTC
CASSTSTSGRARGFTYEQYF
>TRBJ2-1|TRBV5-1|.|14|.
TGCGCCAGCAGAAGGGGCTTTGGGGACAATGAGCAGTTCTTC
CASRRGFGDNEQFF
>TRBJ1-1|TRBV12-3/TRBV12-4|few|12|.
TGTGCCAGCAGGGGAATGAACACTGAAGCTTTCTTT
CASRGMNTEAFF
>TRBJ2-3|TRBV27|few|12|.
TGTGCCAGCAGAAATGGAGGGGATACGCAGTATTTT
CASRNGGDTQYF
>TRBJ1-4|TRBV9|.|16|TRBD1
TGTGCCAGCAGCGTAGGTCTTGGGACAGGAAATGAAAAACTGTTTTTT
CASSVGLGTGNEKLFF
>TRBJ1-1|TRBV18|many|14|TRBD1
TGTGCCAGCTCCCCACAGGGGGCACGCACTGAAGCTTTCTTT
CASSPQGARTEAFF
>TRBJ1-5|TRBV24-1|few|14|.
TGTGCCACCAGCGGCAGCGGGCGCGGTCAGCCCCAGCATTTT
CATSGSGRGQPQHF
>TRBJ2-5|TRBV7-2|.|14|TRBD1
TGTGCCAGCAGCTCACAGGGGGCGAAGGAGACCCAGTACTTC
CASSSQGAKETQYF
>TRBJ2-4|TRBV24-1|.|13|.
TGTGCCACCAGTGCGGCAGGGGCAAACATTCAGTACTTC
CATSAAGANIQYF
>TRBJ1-5|TRBV7-6|few|11|.
TGTGCCACAGGGCTCCATCAGCCCCAGCATTTT
CATGLHQPQHF
>TRBJ2-3|TRBV12-3/TRBV12-4|many|14|TRBD2
TGTGCCAGCAGCGAACTAGCGGGGGTAGATACGCAGTATTTT
CASSELAGVDTQYF
>TRBJ2-5|TRBV7-2|.|15|.
TGTGCCAGCAGCTTATCTCCTGCGGTACAAGAGACCCAGTACTTC
CASSLSPAVQETQYF
>TRBJ2-7|TRBV29-1|many|12|TRBD2
TGCAGCGGCTGGACTAGCGGGAGCGAGCAGTACTTC
CSGWTSGSEQYF
>TRBJ1-2|TRBV5-1|.|13|.
TGCGCCAGCAGCTTGGAACGGGGGTATGGCTACACCTTC
CASSLERGYGYTF
>TRBJ2-3|TRBV14|.|14|.
TGTGCCAGCAGCCAAGTGGGTGGGGGAGATACGCAGTATTTT
CASSQVGGGDTQYF
>TRBJ2-3|TRBV20-1|few|12|.
TGCAGTGCTGGACGGACCGCAGATACGCAGTATTTT
CSAGRTADTQYF
>TRBJ1-3|TRBV5-1|few|16|.
TGCGCCAGCAGCTTGGTTCCCCTGAGACAGACGGACACCATATATTTT
CASSLVPLRQTDTIYF
>TRBJ1-1|TRBV6-5|few|14|.
TGTGCCAGCAGTCAGGGGCCCGCAGGGAATGAAGCTTTCTTT
CASSQGPAGNEAFF
>TRBJ2-3|TRBV7-3|many|15|.
TGTGCCAGCAGCTTAAAAAGCGGAGGGACAGATACGCAGTATTTT
CASSLKSGGTDTQYF
>TRBJ2-5|TRBV20-1|few|13|TRBD2
TGCAGTGCTAGGAGCGGGGGCTCGGAGACCCAGTACTTC
CSARSGGSETQYF
>TRBJ1-1|TRBV20-1|few|14|.
TGCAGTGCTATACGGGACACTTTAGGGACTGAAGCTTTCTTT
CSAIRDTLGTEAFF
>TRBJ2-5|TRBV7-3|.|15|TRBD2
TGTGCCAGCAGCTTAGGGGGGGGATTCCAAGAGACCCAGTACTTC
CASSLGGGFQETQYF
>TRBJ2-4|TRBV27|few|15|.
TGTGCCAGCAGGGAATCGGGGTTGAGGAGTAACATTCAGTACTTC
CASRESGLRSNIQYF
>TRBJ2-3|TRBV9|.|16|.
TGTGCCAGCAGCGTAGCCACCAGAACTAGCACAGATACGCAGTATTTT
CASSVATRTSTDTQYF
>TRBJ2-3|TRBV30|few|13|TRBD1
TGTGCCTGGGACAGGGGTCGTACAGATACGCAGTATTTT
CAWDRGRTDTQYF
>TRBJ1-1|TRBV5-1|few|17|.
TGCGCCAGCAGCTGGATCCCCCAGGGATCGGTCAACACTGAAGCTTTCTTT
CASSWIPQGSVNTEAFF
>TRBJ2-5|TRBV12-3/TRBV12-4|.|14|.
TGTGCCAGCGGTTTACTCCGGCAACAAGAGACCCAGTACTTC
CASGLLRQQETQYF
>TRBJ2-3|TRBV30|.|15|TRBD2
TGTGCCTGGAGCCAAACGGGGGGAAGCACAGATACGCAGTATTTT
CAWSQTGGSTDTQYF
>TRBJ1-1|TRBV20-1|.|12|.
TGCAGTGCTAGACAGGGAGGGACTGAAGCTTTCTTT
CSARQGGTEAFF
>TRBJ2-5|TRBV9|.|13|.
TGTGCCAGCAGCGTAGGTGGAGAAGAGACCCAGTACTTC
CASSVGGEETQYF
>TRBJ2-2|TRBV5-8|few|14|.
TGTGCCAGCAACCAGAGGGGATCAGACGGGGAGCTGTTTTTT
CASNQRGSDGELFF
>TRBJ2-4|TRBV19|few|15|.
TGTGCCAGTAGTATGGTAGGGCTAGCCAAAAACATTCAGTACTTC
CASSMVGLAKNIQYF
>TRBJ1-6|TRBV30|.|15|.
TGTGCCTGGAGTGTACTGAGCTCCTATAATTCACCCCTCCACTTT
CAWSVLSSYNSPLHF
>TRBJ1-1|TRBV4-3|.|15|TRBD1
TGCGCCAGCAGCCTAGCCGGGACAGGGTCCACTGAAGCTTTCTTT
CASSLAGTGSTEAFF